Included here is one T cell receptor (beta chain) sequence, with context. The protocol was immunoSEQ multiplex PCR, while the TCRdb copy is restricted to in-frame clones and leaves out a portion. This sample yields fewer than 250,000 clones, of which about 83% are seen a single time; 2% to 3% belongs to the top ten. These data come from a study of cytomegalovirus exposure and HLA in healthy donors. This CDR3 spans 15 amino acids. Trimming took 4 bases from V and 7 from J; bases not matched to a gene: 12. The V gene's germline CDR1 is MDHEN and CDR2 SYDVKM. The chain uses TRBV28 and TRBJ2-7; TRBD1 matches at 8 bases. This receptor was obtained from a man between 18 and 35 years old in good health and CMV-seronegative. The source material was PBMCs. CDR3 region: CASSSIFLGTGEQYF. In nucleotides, the CDR3 is TGTGCCAGCAGTTCAATATTCCTCGGGACAGGAGAGCAGTACTTC.